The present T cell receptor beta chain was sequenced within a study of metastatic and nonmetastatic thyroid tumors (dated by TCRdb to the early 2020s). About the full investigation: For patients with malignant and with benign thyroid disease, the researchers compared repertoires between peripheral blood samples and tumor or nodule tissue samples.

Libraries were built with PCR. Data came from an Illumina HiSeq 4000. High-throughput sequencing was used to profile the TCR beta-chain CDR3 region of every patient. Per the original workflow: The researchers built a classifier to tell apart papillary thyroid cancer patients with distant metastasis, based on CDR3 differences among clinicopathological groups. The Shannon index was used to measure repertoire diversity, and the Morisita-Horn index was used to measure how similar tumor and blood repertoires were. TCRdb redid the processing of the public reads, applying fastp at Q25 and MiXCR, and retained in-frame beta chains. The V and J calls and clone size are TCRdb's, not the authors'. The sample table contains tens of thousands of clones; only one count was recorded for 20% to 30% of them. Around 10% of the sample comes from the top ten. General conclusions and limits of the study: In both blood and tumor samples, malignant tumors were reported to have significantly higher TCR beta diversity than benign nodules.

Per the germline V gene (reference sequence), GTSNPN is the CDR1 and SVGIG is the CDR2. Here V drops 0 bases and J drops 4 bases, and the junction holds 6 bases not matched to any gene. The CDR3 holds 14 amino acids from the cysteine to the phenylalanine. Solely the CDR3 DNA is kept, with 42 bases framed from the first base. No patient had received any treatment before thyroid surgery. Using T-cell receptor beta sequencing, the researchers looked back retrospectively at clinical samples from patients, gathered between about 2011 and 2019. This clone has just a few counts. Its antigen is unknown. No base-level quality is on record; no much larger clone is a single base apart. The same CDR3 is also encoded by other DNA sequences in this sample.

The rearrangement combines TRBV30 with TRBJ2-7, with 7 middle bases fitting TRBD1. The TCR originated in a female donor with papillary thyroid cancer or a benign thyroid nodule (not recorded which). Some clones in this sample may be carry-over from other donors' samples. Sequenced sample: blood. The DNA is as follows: TGTGCCTGGAGTGTTTCCGGGACAGCTTACGAGCAGTACTTC. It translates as CAWSVSGTAYEQYF.